These T cell receptor beta chains were read from a single sample in a study of T cell repertoires in ileal Crohn's disease. Sequenced by immunoSEQ multiplex PCR; TCRdb stores in-frame clones only, minus some. The repertoire consists of some 27,000 clones, with roughly 77% occurring once and the leading ten covering around 19%. The source material was ileal tissue. Receptors originate from an adult with Crohn's disease. Each CDR3 is given without its conserved first and last residue. Fields, in order: J gene, V gene, clone size, CDR3 protein. Not all rows give a size; the values are once, few, many and, for expanded clones, a class.

J: TRBJ2-1
V: TRBV19
size: -
CDR3: ASSIDRVAGYNEQF

J: TRBJ2-3
V: TRBV5-4
size: -
CDR3: ASSFPNAAGGATDTQY

J: TRBJ2-1
V: TRBV5-1
size: -
CDR3: ASSPGLAGKYNEQF

J: TRBJ1-2
V: TRBV11-1
size: few
CDR3: ASSPLRTSGYT

J: TRBJ2-3
V: TRBV5-4
size: -
CDR3: ASRSGGTGFSLSTDTQY

J: TRBJ1-2
V: TRBV14
size: -
CDR3: ASSPRDRRQNGYT

J: TRBJ2-1
V: TRBV6-5
size: -
CDR3: ASRGGGGDNEQF

J: TRBJ1-1
V: TRBV5-1
size: -
CDR3: ASSRNQGMEAF

J: TRBJ1-2
V: TRBV2
size: -
CDR3: ASRRRQGGTNYGYT

J: TRBJ2-7
V: TRBV7-2
size: -
CDR3: ASRGAGPSNLQY

J: TRBJ2-3
V: TRBV7-3
size: -
CDR3: ASSLRLATDTQY

J: TRBJ1-6
V: TRBV2
size: -
CDR3: ASTRTVVPNSPLH

J: TRBJ2-3
V: TRBV5-1
size: -
CDR3: ASSLGGQGRTDTQY

J: TRBJ2-1
V: TRBV27
size: -
CDR3: ASSPARTSGRNEQF

J: TRBJ2-5
V: TRBV7-6
size: -
CDR3: ASSLQAGAETQY

J: TRBJ1-6
V: TRBV30
size: -
CDR3: AWSLRGSPLH

J: TRBJ2-5
V: TRBV7-2
size: -
CDR3: ASSPPSETQY

J: TRBJ1-1
V: TRBV7-2
size: -
CDR3: ASSPPGHRKAF

J: TRBJ1-2
V: TRBV4-1
size: -
CDR3: ASSQDIRGSGYGYT

J: TRBJ1-6
V: TRBV7-9
size: -
CDR3: ASSSPPTTGGYSPLH

J: TRBJ2-2
V: TRBV9
size: -
CDR3: ASSKTSGGVGTGELF

J: TRBJ2-7
V: TRBV7-2
size: few
CDR3: ASSLEIAGGYEQY

J: TRBJ2-4
V: TRBV6-1
size: -
CDR3: ASSLKWGANIQY

J: TRBJ2-5
V: TRBV5-1
size: -
CDR3: ASSFGTGGPQETQY

J: TRBJ2-7
V: TRBV6-5
size: -
CDR3: ASKPTGPLSEQY

J: TRBJ2-7
V: TRBV5-4
size: -
CDR3: ASSSGGLAGSYEQY

J: TRBJ1-1
V: TRBV7-2
size: -
CDR3: ASSLGAGILNTEAF

J: TRBJ1-4
V: TRBV2
size: -
CDR3: ASSEDRISTNEKLF

J: TRBJ1-2
V: TRBV30
size: -
CDR3: AWSPGFNYGYT

J: TRBJ1-1
V: TRBV30
size: -
CDR3: ASDRGQPNTEAF

J: TRBJ2-3
V: TRBV5-6
size: -
CDR3: ASSLGVGAESTDTQY

J: TRBJ1-2
V: TRBV19
size: -
CDR3: ASKGNGWSYGYT

J: TRBJ2-1
V: TRBV19
size: -
CDR3: ASSMGDNEQF

J: TRBJ2-7
V: TRBV19
size: once
CDR3: ASSKGTATHYEQY

J: TRBJ2-7
V: TRBV4-1
size: -
CDR3: ASSQAVFYEQY

J: TRBJ1-6
V: TRBV27
size: -
CDR3: ASRWTDYNSPLH

J: TRBJ1-1
V: TRBV11-2
size: -
CDR3: ASTPGDRVNTEAF

J: TRBJ1-5
V: TRBV15
size: -
CDR3: ATSTGWGRNQPQH

J: TRBJ2-5
V: TRBV5-1
size: -
CDR3: ASSLGQERETQY

J: TRBJ2-5
V: TRBV28
size: -
CDR3: ASSSSGGDTQY

J: TRBJ2-2
V: TRBV10-3
size: -
CDR3: AITGGRRGTGELF

J: TRBJ1-3
V: TRBV4-2
size: -
CDR3: ASSLGQFSGNTIY

J: TRBJ2-3
V: TRBV9
size: -
CDR3: ASSSGGGQGTDTQY

J: TRBJ2-1
V: TRBV5-4
size: -
CDR3: ASSQRTGYEQF

J: TRBJ2-7
V: TRBV5-1
size: -
CDR3: ASSPSYEQY

J: TRBJ2-7
V: TRBV6-4
size: -
CDR3: ASNTSGQVYEQY

J: -
V: TRBV5-4
size: -
CDR3: ASSWRGQNEQY

J: TRBJ1-2
V: TRBV7-9
size: -
CDR3: ASSSIGQASYGYT

J: TRBJ1-2
V: TRBV6-5
size: -
CDR3: ASSLRQGVFYGYT